The 23 T cell receptor beta chains presented below share a single source sample, sequenced in a study of shared clonotypes between healthy human individuals. Using immunoSEQ multiplex PCR, the repertoire was profiled, and TCRdb retains in-frame clones only, with some absent. The table lists 500,000 to 700,000 clones, about 95% of them singletons. Terminally differentiated effector memory CD45RA+ cells were excluded by CCR7 positive selection of CD45RO-negative cells. Sequencing input: naive CD8+ T cells sorted from blood. All receptors come from a woman between 25 and 40 years old in good health.

V usage is TRBV7-6 and J usage is TRBJ1-1; 10 bases are shared with TRBD1. J lost 2 bases, V lost 5 bases, and 8 bases had no gene match. CDR1 is SGHVS and CDR2 is FNYEAQ in the germline V gene. The CDR3 totals 16 residues. The CDR3: CASSKDRGSQNTEAFF. CDR3 bases: TGTGCCAGCAGCAAGGACAGGGGGTCCCAAAACACTGAAGCTTTCTTT.

The chain joins TRBV19 to TRBJ1-5; tentatively, D is TRBD1 (5 bases). Trimming shortened V by 3 bases and J by 6 bases, and 18 bases separated the two germline ends. Per germline, CDR1 LNHDA and CDR2 SQIVND (reference sequence). CDR3 length equals 16 residues. The CDR3 nucleotides read TGTGCCAGTAGTATCGGGTTAGGTCAGGGAAGTCAGCCCCAGCATTTT. It translates to CASSIGLGQGSQPQHF.

This chain joins TRBV4-1 and TRBJ2-7; D is possibly TRBD2 (6 bases). The CDR3 is 16 residues long. With 0 bases removed from V and 0 bases from J, the gap between germline ends came to 12 bases. In germline, CDR1 is MGHRA, CDR2 YSYEKL. The CDR3 protein is CASSQDQGGPSYEQYF. CDR3 DNA: TGCGCCAGCAGCCAAGATCAGGGAGGTCCCTCCTACGAGCAGTACTTC.

V and J are TRBV13 and TRBJ1-5; D remains unclear. V gave up 0 bases and J gave up 2 bases, with 8 bases separating them. Per the germline V gene, CDR1 is PRHDT and CDR2 is FYEKMQ (reference sequence). The CDR3 totals 15 residues. The CDR3 loop reads CASSLGGFGNQPQHF. The DNA for the CDR3 is TGTGCCAGCAGCTTAGGGGGATTTGGCAATCAGCCCCAGCATTTT.

The V gene is TRBV19, the J gene TRBJ2-1; 10 bases agree with TRBD2. The trim removed 5 bases at V and 8 bases at J, leaving 9 bases unmatched. The V gene's germline CDR1 is LNHDA and CDR2 SQIVND (reference sequence). The CDR3 loop spans 15 amino acids. CDR3 DNA sequence: TGTGCCAGTAGTCCTCACGCTAGCGGGAGTTATGAGCAGTTCTTC. Translated: CASSPHASGSYEQFF.

A single count supports this clone. The genes are TRBV10-2 and TRBJ2-7, with 11 bases matching TRBD2. The V gene's germline CDR1 is WSHSY and CDR2 SAAADI. V shed 6 bases, J shed 12 bases, and the junction held 4 bases outside the gene matches. This CDR3 contains 11 residues. CDR3 DNA: TGCGCCAGCAGGGACGGACTAGCGGGGTACTTC. Translation gives CASRDGLAGYF.

The chain recombines TRBV19 with TRBJ2-2; weak D call: TRBD1 (6 bases). CDR3 length: 12 amino acids. Looked up from germline, CDR1 is LNHDA and CDR2 is SQIVND (reference sequence). V was cut by 9 bases and J by 5 bases, with 10 bases left in between. CDR3 sequence reads: CASEQGTGELFF. CDR3 sequence (DNA): TGTGCCAGCGAACAGGGTACCGGGGAGCTGTTTTTT.

The chain couples TRBV2 to TRBJ2-7; TRBD1 matches 8 bases. The CDR3 spans 13 residues. The ends lost 3 bases at V and 6 bases at J; junction bases unmatched: 4. Germline values: CDR1 SNHLY, CDR2 FYNNEI. The CDR3: CASSDGTGLEQYF. Here the CDR3 DNA reads TGTGCCAGCAGTGATGGGACAGGACTCGAGCAGTACTTC.

The V call is TRBV2, the J call TRBJ2-7, with 7 nucleotides matching TRBD1. This CDR3 is 13 amino acids long. Per the germline V gene, CDR1 is SNHLY and CDR2 is FYNNEI. V lost 7 bases, J lost 5 bases, and 8 bases stayed unmatched. This CDR3 is CASNRQGRNEQYF. The CDR3 nucleotides read TGTGCCAGCAACCGACAGGGTAGAAACGAGCAGTACTTC.

This sequence joins TRBV27 and TRBJ2-7; TRBD1 matches 9 bases. This CDR3 region has 14 residues. Per the germline V gene, CDR1 is MNHEY and CDR2 is SMNVEV (reference sequence). The ends lost 7 bases at V and 3 bases at J; junction bases unmatched: 7. CDR3 coding DNA: TGTGCCAGCACAACCGGGACAGGGAGCTACGAGCAGTACTTC. The encoded protein is CASTTGTGSYEQYF.

The chain uses TRBV6-5 and TRBJ2-7; D perhaps matches TRBD2 (6 bases). Per germline, CDR1 MNHEY and CDR2 SVGAGI. The CDR3 consists of 15 residues. The V and J ends lost 7 bases and 1 base respectively, with 17 bases between them. CDR3: CASTPRIGTSYEQYF. In nucleotides, the CDR3 is TGTGCCAGCACCCCCCGAATCGGGACTTCCTACGAGCAGTACTTC.

The rearrangement links TRBV9 to TRBJ2-5, with 14 bases identical to TRBD2. The end of the DNA is better explained by TRBJ2-7, so the J call may be wrong. This CDR3 has 16 residues. The germline gives CDR1 SGDLS, CDR2 YYNGEE. The CDR3 loop is CASSATSGRASYEQYF. The CDR3 coding sequence is TGTGCCAGCAGCGCGACTAGCGGGAGGGCCAGCTACGAGCAGTACTTC.

The V and J genes are TRBV7-8 and TRBJ2-2; D uncertain. Germline V gene lookup returns CDR1 SGHVS and CDR2 FQNEAQ. The V gene lost 8 bases and the J gene lost 3 bases, with 16 bases spanning the gap. This CDR3 has 15 residues. In DNA, the CDR3 is TGTGCCAGCCGCCCTTTTCAGGAATACACCGGGGAGCTGTTTTTT. Translated: CASRPFQEYTGELFF.

The chain combines TRBV2 with TRBJ2-2, with 13 positions matching TRBD2. This CDR3 comprises 16 residues. The germline V gene has CDR1 SNHLY and CDR2 FYNNEI. V dropped 6 bases and J dropped 7; count of bases not matched to a gene: 8. This chain's CDR3 is CASRTGTSGAGGELFF. Written as DNA, the CDR3 is TGTGCCAGCAGGACCGGGACTAGCGGGGCCGGCGGGGAGCTGTTTTTT.

This chain joins TRBV5-4 and TRBJ1-1; 7 positions agree with TRBD1. Germline V gene data show CDR1 as SGHNT and CDR2 as YYREEE (reference sequence). The V gene end was trimmed by 0 bases and the J gene end by 1 base; junction bases not matched to a gene: 3. The CDR3 contains 15 residues. The CDR3 nucleotides are TGTGCCAGCAGCTTGGGGACAGGCACGAACACTGAAGCTTTCTTT. Residues: CASSLGTGTNTEAFF.

The chain employs TRBV28 and TRBJ2-3; 12 bases map to TRBD2. The V segment lost 8 bases and the J segment 1 base; nucleotides outside the gene matches: 7. CDR1 is MDHEN, CDR2 SYDVKM, per germline. This CDR3 spans 16 amino acids. The CDR3: CASAALAGGGTDTQYF. The CDR3 nucleotides read TGTGCCAGCGCCGCACTAGCGGGAGGAGGCACAGATACGCAGTATTTT.

CDR3 in amino acids: CASSLVGDRLGEQFF. Written as DNA, the CDR3 is TGTGCCAGCAGCTTAGTTGGGGACAGGTTGGGAGAGCAGTTCTTC. This rearrangement joins TRBV7-9 to TRBJ2-1; the match to TRBD1 covers 8 bases. Germline CDR1 reads SEHNR; CDR2 reads FQNEAQ (reference sequence). Unmatched junction bases numbered 9, after V lost 1 base and J lost 10 bases. CDR3 size: 15 residues.

On this clone: Distinct nucleotide sequences in the sample also encode this CDR3. The chain recombines TRBV20-1 with TRBJ2-5; no clear D gene. The assigned J gene may be wrong: the sequence end matches TRBJ2-7 better. CDR3 length: 11 residues. Germline values: CDR1 DFQATT, CDR2 SNEGSKA (reference sequence). The CDR3 region is CSARAVYEQYF. CDR3 DNA sequence: TGCAGTGCCCGCGCAGTCTACGAGCAGTACTTC.

The genes are TRBV15 and TRBJ2-7, with TRBD2 matching over 9 bases. This CDR3 has 15 residues. The V segment lost 1 base and the J segment 4 bases; nucleotides outside the gene matches: 5. Germline CDR1 is LNHNV and CDR2 is YYDKDF (reference sequence). CDR3 protein: CATSRVLAGIYEQYF. CDR3 DNA sequence: TGTGCCACCAGCAGAGTGCTAGCGGGAATATACGAGCAGTACTTC.

As for this clone: Other nucleotide sequences from this sample produce the same CDR3. This chain links TRBV5-6 with TRBJ2-7; D might be TRBD1 (6 bases). Per the germline V gene, CDR1 is SGHDT and CDR2 is YYEEEE. CDR3 length equals 13 residues. Trimming removed 4 bases from V and 0 bases from J, with 8 bases in between. The CDR3 DNA sequence: TGTGCCAGCAGCCTACAGGGCTCCTACGAGCAGTACTTC. Its translation: CASSLQGSYEQYF.

This clone was seen only a few times. The J gene is TRBJ1-1, the V gene TRBV29-1, with 7 bases aligning to TRBD1. After removal of 5 bases from V and 6 bases from J, the junction contained 6 bases not matched to a gene. Germline loops: CDR1 SQVTM, CDR2 ANQGSEA. The CDR3 length is 12 residues. CDR3 nucleotide sequence: TGCAGCGTTACAGGGGAGAGGGCTGAAGCTTTCTTT. Translation gives CSVTGERAEAFF.

The chain employs TRBV29-1 and TRBJ1-1; D uncertain. From germline, CDR1 is SQVTM and CDR2 ANQGSEA. The CDR3 length is 13 residues. The ends were cut back, 7 bases at V and 8 bases at J, with 20 bases in the middle. The CDR3 loop is CSAWIILNREAFF. For the CDR3, the DNA is TGCAGCGCCTGGATCATCCTAAACCGCGAAGCTTTCTTT.

The chain recombines TRBV25-1 with TRBJ2-7; 8 bases line up with TRBD1. Germline CDR1 MGHDK, CDR2 SYGVNS. The CDR3 has 17 amino acids. With V trimmed by 4 bases and J by 6 bases, 17 bases remained unmatched. CDR3 protein: CASSAPKGVQGVGEQYF. The CDR3 DNA reads TGTGCCAGCAGTGCCCCGAAGGGGGTACAGGGGGTTGGCGAGCAGTACTTC.